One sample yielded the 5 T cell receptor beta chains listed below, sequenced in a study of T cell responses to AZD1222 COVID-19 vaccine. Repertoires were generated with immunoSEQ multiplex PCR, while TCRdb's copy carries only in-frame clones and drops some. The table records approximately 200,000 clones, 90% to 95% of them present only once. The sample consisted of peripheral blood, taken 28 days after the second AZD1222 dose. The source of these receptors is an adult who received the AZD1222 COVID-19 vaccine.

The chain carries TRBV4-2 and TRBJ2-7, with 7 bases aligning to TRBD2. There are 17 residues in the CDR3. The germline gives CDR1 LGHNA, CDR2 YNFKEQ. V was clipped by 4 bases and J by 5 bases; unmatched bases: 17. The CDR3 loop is CASSRARLPGGEDEQYF. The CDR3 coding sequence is TGTGCCAGCAGCCGTGCTAGATTGCCGGGGGGTGAGGACGAGCAGTACTTC.

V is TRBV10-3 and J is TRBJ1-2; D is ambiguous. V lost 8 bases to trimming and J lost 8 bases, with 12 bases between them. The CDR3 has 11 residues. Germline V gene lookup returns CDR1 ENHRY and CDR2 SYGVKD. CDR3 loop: CAIAAGTGYTF. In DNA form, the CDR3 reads TGTGCCATCGCGGCAGGCACGGGCTACACCTTC.

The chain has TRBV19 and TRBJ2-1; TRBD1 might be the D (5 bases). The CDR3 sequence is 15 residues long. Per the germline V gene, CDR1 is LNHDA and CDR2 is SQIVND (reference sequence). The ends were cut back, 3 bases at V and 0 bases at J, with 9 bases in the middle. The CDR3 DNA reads TGTGCCAGTAGTATGGAAGGGGCCTCCTACAATGAGCAGTTCTTC. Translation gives CASSMEGASYNEQFF.

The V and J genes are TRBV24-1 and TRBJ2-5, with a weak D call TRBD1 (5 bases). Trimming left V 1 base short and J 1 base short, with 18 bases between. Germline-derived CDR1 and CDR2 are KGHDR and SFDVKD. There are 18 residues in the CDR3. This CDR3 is CATSDFIGGQGSQETQYF. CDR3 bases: TGTGCCACCAGTGATTTTATCGGCGGCCAGGGTTCCCAAGAGACCCAGTACTTC.

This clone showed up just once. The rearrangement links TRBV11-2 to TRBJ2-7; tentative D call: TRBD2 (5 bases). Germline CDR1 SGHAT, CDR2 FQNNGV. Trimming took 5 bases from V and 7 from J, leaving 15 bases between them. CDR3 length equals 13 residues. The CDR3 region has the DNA TGTGCCAGCAGCACCGATTTTACGGGGGAGCAGTACTTC. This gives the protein CASSTDFTGEQYF.